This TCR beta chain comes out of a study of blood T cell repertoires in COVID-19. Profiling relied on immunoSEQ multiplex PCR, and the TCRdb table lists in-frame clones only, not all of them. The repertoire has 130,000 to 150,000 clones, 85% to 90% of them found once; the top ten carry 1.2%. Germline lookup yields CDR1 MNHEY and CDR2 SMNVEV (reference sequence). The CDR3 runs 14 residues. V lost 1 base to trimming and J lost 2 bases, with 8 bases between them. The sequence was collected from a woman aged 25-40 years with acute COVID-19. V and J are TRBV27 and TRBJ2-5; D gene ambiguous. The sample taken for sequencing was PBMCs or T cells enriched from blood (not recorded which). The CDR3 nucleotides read TGTGCCAGCAGTTTATTGGGCCGTCAAGAGACCCAGTACTTC. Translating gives CASSLLGRQETQYF.